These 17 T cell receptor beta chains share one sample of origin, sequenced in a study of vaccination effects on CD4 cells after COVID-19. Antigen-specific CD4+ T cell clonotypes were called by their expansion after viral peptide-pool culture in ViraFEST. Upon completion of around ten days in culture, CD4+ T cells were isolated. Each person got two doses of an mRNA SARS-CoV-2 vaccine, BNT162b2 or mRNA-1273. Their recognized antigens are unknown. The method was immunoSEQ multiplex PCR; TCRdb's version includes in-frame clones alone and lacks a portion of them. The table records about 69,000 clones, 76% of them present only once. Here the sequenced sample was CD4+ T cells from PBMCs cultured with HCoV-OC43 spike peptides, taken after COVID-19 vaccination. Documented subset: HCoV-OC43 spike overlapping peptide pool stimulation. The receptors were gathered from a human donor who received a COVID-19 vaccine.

The CDR3 nucleotides are TGTGCCAGCAGTGAAGCCACGGGGAGCAATCAGCCCCAGCATTTT. Protein: CASSEATGSNQPQHF. The J gene is TRBJ1-5, the V gene TRBV6-1, with D uncertain. The CDR3 covers 15 residues. The V gene lost 0 bases and the J gene lost 1 base, with 7 bases spanning the gap. From germline, CDR1 is MNHNS and CDR2 SASEGT.

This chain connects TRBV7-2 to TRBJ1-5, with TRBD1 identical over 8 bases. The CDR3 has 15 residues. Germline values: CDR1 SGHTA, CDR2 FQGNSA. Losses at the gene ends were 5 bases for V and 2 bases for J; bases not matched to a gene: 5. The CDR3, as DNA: TGTGCCAGCAGCCCCGACAGGGGAGGCAATCAGCCCCAGCATTTT. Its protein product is CASSPDRGGNQPQHF. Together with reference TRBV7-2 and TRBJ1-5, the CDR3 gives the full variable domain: GAGVSQSPSNKVTEKGKDVELRCDPISGHTALYWYRQSLGQGLEFLIYFQGNSAPDKSGLPSDRFSAERTGGSVSTLTIQRTQQEDSAVYLCASSPDRGGNQPQHFGDGTRLSIL.

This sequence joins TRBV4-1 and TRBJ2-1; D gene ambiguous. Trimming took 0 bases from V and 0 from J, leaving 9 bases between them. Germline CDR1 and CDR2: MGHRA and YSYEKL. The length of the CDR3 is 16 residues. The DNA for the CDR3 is TGCGCCAGCAGCCAAGAAAGGACGGTCTCCTACAATGAGCAGTTCTTC. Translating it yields CASSQERTVSYNEQFF.

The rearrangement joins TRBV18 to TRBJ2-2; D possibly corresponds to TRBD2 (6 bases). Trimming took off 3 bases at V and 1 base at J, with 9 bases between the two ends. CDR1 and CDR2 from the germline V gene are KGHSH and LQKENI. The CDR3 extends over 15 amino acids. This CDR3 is CASSPGGENTGELFF. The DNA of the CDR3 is TGTGCCAGCTCACCTGGAGGGGAGAACACCGGGGAGCTGTTTTTT.

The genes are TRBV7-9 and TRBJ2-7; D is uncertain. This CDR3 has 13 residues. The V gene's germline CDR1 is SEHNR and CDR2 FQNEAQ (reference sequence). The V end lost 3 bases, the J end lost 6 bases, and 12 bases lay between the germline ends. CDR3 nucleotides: TGTGCCAGCAGCTTGGGATCCTCAGGCGAGCAGTACGTC. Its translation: CASSLGSSGEQYV.

The CDR3 loop is CASSELGSSNQPQHF. In nucleotides, the CDR3 is TGTGCCAGCAGTGAATTGGGGTCGAGCAATCAGCCCCAGCATTTT. The chain couples TRBV6-1 to TRBJ1-5; no firm D call. Germline V gene data show CDR1 as MNHNS and CDR2 as SASEGT. V shed 2 bases and J shed 1 base, with 9 bases lying between them. The length of the CDR3 is 15 residues.

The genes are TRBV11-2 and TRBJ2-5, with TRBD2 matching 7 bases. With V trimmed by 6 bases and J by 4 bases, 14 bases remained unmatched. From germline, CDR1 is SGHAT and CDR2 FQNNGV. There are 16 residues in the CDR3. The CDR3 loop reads CASRRLAPGSLETQYF. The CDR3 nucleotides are TGTGCCAGCAGGCGACTAGCACCCGGGTCACTAGAGACCCAGTACTTC.

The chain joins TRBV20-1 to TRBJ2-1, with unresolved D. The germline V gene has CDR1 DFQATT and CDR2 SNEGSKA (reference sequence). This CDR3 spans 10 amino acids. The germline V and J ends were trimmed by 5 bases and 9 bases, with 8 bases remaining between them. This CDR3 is CSADRGEQFF. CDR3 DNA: TGCAGTGCTGATCGCGGTGAGCAGTTCTTC.

CDR3 region: CATQVRSTGELFF. The CDR3 DNA is TGTGCCACGCAGGTGCGCAGCACCGGGGAGCTGTTTTTT. J is TRBJ2-2 and V is TRBV24-1; D is unresolved. The V gene's germline CDR1 is KGHDR and CDR2 SFDVKD. There are 13 residues in the CDR3. Trimming pared 10 bases from V and 4 bases from J, leaving 12 bases between.

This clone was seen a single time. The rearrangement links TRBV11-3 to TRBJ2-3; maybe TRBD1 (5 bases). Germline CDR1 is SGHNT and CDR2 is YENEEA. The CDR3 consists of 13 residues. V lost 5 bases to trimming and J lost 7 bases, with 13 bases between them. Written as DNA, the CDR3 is TGTGCCAGCAGCCTAGGTAGGGGATATACGCAGTATTTT. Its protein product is CASSLGRGYTQYF.

CDR3 in DNA: TGCGCCAGCAGCTTGGCCGGAGGGGCAGGCTATGGCTACACCTTC. Translation gives CASSLAGGAGYGYTF. V usage is TRBV5-1 and J usage is TRBJ1-2; perhaps TRBD1 as D (5 bases). The CDR3 runs 15 residues. Trimming shortened V by 0 bases and J by 4 bases, and 13 bases separated the two germline ends. CDR1 is SGHRS, CDR2 YFSETQ, per germline. Based on the CDR3 plus reference TRBV5-1 and TRBJ1-2, the full variable domain is KAGVTQTPRYLIKTRGQQVTLSCSPISGHRSVSWYQQTPGQGLQFLFEYFSETQRNKGNFPGRFSGRQFSNSRSEMNVSTLELGDSALYLCASSLAGGAGYGYTFGSGTRLTVV.

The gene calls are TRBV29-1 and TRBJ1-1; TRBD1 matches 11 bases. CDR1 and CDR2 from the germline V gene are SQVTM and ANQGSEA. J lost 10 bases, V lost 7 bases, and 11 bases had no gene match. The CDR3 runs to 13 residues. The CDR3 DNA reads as TGCAGCGCAGGGGGGGGACAGGGGGATTTAGCTTTCTTT. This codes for CSAGGGQGDLAFF. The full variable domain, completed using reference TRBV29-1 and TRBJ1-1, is SAVISQKPSRDICQRGTSLTIQCQVDSQVTMMFWYRQQPGQSLTLIATANQGSEATYESGFVIDKFPISRPNLTFSTLTVSNMSPEDSSIYLCSAGGGQGDLAFFGQGTRLTVV.

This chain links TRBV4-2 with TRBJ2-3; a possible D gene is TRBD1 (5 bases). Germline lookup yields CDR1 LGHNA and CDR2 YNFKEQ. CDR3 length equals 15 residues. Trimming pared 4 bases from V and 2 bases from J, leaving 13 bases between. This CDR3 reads CASSPGQGSTDTQYF. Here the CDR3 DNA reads TGTGCCAGCAGCCCCGGTCAGGGCTCCACAGATACGCAGTATTTT.

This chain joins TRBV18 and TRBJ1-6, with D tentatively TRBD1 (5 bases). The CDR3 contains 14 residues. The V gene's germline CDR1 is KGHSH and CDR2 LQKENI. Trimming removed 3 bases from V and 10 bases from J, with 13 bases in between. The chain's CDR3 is CASSPQGSGSPLHF. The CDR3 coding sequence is TGTGCCAGCTCACCCCAGGGCTCAGGGTCACCCCTCCACTTT.

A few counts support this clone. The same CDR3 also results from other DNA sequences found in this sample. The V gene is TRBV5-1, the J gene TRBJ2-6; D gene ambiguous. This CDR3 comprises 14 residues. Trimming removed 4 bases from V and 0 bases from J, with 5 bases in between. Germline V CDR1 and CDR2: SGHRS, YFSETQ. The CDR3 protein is CASSIYSGANVLTF. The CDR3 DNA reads TGCGCCAGCAGCATTTACTCTGGGGCCAACGTCCTGACTTTC.

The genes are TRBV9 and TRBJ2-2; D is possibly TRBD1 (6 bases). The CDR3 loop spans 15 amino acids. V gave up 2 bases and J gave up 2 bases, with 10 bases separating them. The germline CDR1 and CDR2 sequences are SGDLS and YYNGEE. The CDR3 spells CASSVSDRNTGELFF. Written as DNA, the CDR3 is TGTGCCAGCAGCGTCTCGGACAGAAACACCGGGGAGCTGTTTTTT.

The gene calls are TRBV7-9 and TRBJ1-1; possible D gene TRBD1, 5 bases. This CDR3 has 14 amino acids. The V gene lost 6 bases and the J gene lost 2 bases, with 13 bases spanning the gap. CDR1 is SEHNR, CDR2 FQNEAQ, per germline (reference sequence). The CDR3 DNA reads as TGTGCCAGCAGTCGTGGGGGGGGAAACACTGAAGCTTTCTTT. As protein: CASSRGGGNTEAFF.